This entry concerns a single T cell receptor (beta chain). Its antigen is as yet unknown. Separation from the roughly 600-subject first cohort characterized the 120-subject validation cohort, to which the donors belonged. Measured with immunoSEQ multiplex PCR; TCRdb has only the in-frame clones, and not every one. The table lists tens of thousands of clones, over 75% of them singletons. These data belong to a study of cytomegalovirus exposure and HLA in healthy donors. Study findings and constraints: It was reportedly the case that the classifier diagnosed cytomegalovirus status with high specificity and sensitivity. Usually a TCR sequence was rare, but some public TCRs were found in many donors. Cytomegalovirus-associated status was assigned to 150 to 200 TCR beta chains.

Germline V gives CDR1 SGHRS, CDR2 YFSETQ. Trimming removed 0 bases at V and 3 bases at J, with 7 bases between. This CDR3 comprises 14 residues. The origin of this receptor is a woman aged 30 to 39 in good health and CMV-seronegative. The chain recombines TRBV5-1 with TRBJ1-5; D call uncertain. The specimen sequenced was PBMCs. CDR3 sequence (DNA): TGCGCCAGCAGCTTGGACGGAGTCAATCAGCCCCAGCATTTT. This gives the protein CASSLDGVNQPQHF.